A single sample gave rise to the 30 T cell receptor beta chains below, sequenced in a study of blood T cell repertoires in COVID-19. Data came from immunoSEQ multiplex PCR; TCRdb stores just in-frame clones and leaves some out. In the table there are roughly 330,000 clones, more than 70% of which are singletons. The sequencing input was PBMCs or T cells enriched from blood (not recorded which). All receptors come from a woman between 25 and 40 years old who had recovered from COVID-19.

This clone came up once. The rearrangement joins TRBV28 to TRBJ1-2, with 8 bases lining up with TRBD1. CDR1 and CDR2 from the germline V gene are MDHEN and SYDVKM. The CDR3 sequence is 14 residues long. V dropped 6 bases and J dropped 3; count of bases not matched to a gene: 6. CDR3 in amino acids: CASRQTGGDYGYTF. The DNA of the CDR3 is TGTGCCAGCAGACAAACAGGGGGGGACTATGGCTACACCTTC.

This rearrangement joins TRBV28 to TRBJ2-7; tentative D call: TRBD1 (6 bases). The germline V gene encodes CDR1 MDHEN and CDR2 SYDVKM. The CDR3 length is 14 residues. Trimming pared 1 base from V and 3 bases from J, leaving 10 bases between. CDR3 in DNA: TGTGCCAGCAGTTTATCCAGGGGCTACTACGAGCAGTACTTC. Protein product: CASSLSRGYYEQYF.

A few counts support this clone. The V gene is TRBV19, the J gene TRBJ1-1; possible D gene TRBD1, 6 bases. The CDR3 extends over 13 amino acids. With 9 bases removed from V and 2 bases from J, the gap between germline ends came to 13 bases. Germline CDR1 and CDR2: LNHDA and SQIVND (reference sequence). CDR3 bases: TGTGCCAGCGGTTGGACAGCCAACACTGAAGCTTTCTTT. Translating it yields CASGWTANTEAFF.

This chain joins TRBV19 and TRBJ1-5; a weak D match, TRBD1 (5 bases). Germline CDR1 is LNHDA and CDR2 is SQIVND (reference sequence). There are 15 residues in the CDR3. V lost 5 bases and J 7 bases, leaving 18 bases between the germline ends. CDR3 in amino acids: CASSFLGREEQPQHF. In DNA form, the CDR3 reads TGTGCCAGTAGTTTCCTCGGCAGGGAGGAACAGCCCCAGCATTTT.

This chain uses TRBV9 with TRBJ1-1, with unresolved D. Trimming pared 4 bases from V and 14 bases from J, leaving 18 bases between. The CDR3 runs to 12 residues. The germline gives CDR1 SGDLS, CDR2 YYNGEE. Written as DNA, the CDR3 is TGTGCCAGCAGCCCCCCCCCGGGTAGATTGTTCTTT. Its protein product is CASSPPPGRLFF.

The chain joins TRBV6-1 to TRBJ1-2, with D unclear. The CDR3 totals 13 residues. The V and J ends lost 2 bases and 4 bases respectively, with 8 bases between them. CDR1 and CDR2 from the germline V gene are MNHNS and SASEGT. CDR3 sequence reads: CASSEKQVYGYTF. CDR3 nucleotides: TGTGCCAGCAGTGAAAAGCAGGTCTATGGCTACACCTTC.

The genes are TRBV7-3 and TRBJ1-2; 9 nucleotides line up with TRBD1. CDR3 length equals 13 residues. Germline V gene lookup returns CDR1 SGHTA and CDR2 FQGTGA. V shed 5 bases, J shed 8 bases, and the junction held 6 bases outside the gene matches. CDR3 region: CASSPGQGRGYTF. The CDR3 region has the DNA TGTGCCAGCAGCCCGGGACAGGGAAGGGGCTACACCTTC.

In its sample, this clone was seen once. The CDR3 spells CASSLDRVTTNEAFF. In nucleotides, the CDR3 is TGTGCCAGCAGCTTAGACAGGGTGACAACCAATGAAGCTTTCTTT. The chain is built from TRBV7-9 and TRBJ1-1, with TRBD1 as a possible D gene (6 bases). This CDR3 has 15 residues. V was trimmed by 1 base and J by 7 bases, leaving 16 bases between them. CDR1 SEHNR and CDR2 FQNEAQ come from the germline V gene (reference sequence).

The chain links TRBV7-2 to TRBJ2-1, with 13 nucleotides matching TRBD2. The germline gives CDR1 SGHTA, CDR2 FQGNSA. With 2 bases clipped from V and 10 bases from J, the junction kept 5 bases outside the gene matches. The CDR3 totals 15 residues. CDR3 coding DNA: TGTGCCAGCAGCTTATTACGACTAGCGGGGGGAGAGCAGTTCTTC. This translates into CASSLLRLAGGEQFF.

The V call is TRBV2, the J call TRBJ2-5, with 14 bases aligning to TRBD2. The length of the CDR3 is 16 residues. Germline trimming cut 4 bases from V and 2 bases from J; bases unmatched to any gene: 3. Germline lookup yields CDR1 SNHLY and CDR2 FYNNEI. The CDR3 DNA reads as TGTGCCAGCAGTGGGACTAGCGGGGGGCCACAAGAGACCCAGTACTTC. Its protein is CASSGTSGGPQETQYF.

The chain employs TRBV7-9 and TRBJ2-1; possible D gene TRBD2, 5 bases. The CDR3 length is 12 residues. The germline gives CDR1 SEHNR, CDR2 FQNEAQ (reference sequence). V was pared by 6 bases and J by 7 bases, with 10 bases between. CDR3 bases: TGTGCCAGCAGTAGCGCCGGTAATGAGCAGTTCTTC. Translated, it gives CASSSAGNEQFF.

The V call is TRBV6-6, the J call TRBJ2-1; TRBD2 matches 14 bases. This CDR3 spans 16 amino acids. Germline V gives CDR1 MNHNY, CDR2 SVGAGI (reference sequence). The V gene end was trimmed by 6 bases and the J gene end by 8 bases; junction bases not matched to a gene: 9. CDR3 amino acids: CASRSTGTSGGDEQFF. The CDR3, as DNA: TGTGCCAGCAGATCAACCGGGACTAGCGGGGGAGATGAGCAGTTCTTC.

This chain connects TRBV23-1 to TRBJ1-6; TRBD1 matches 9 bases. TRBV23-1 is known as an ORF, though its function is uncertain. Germline trimming cut 6 bases from V and 3 bases from J; bases unmatched to any gene: 12. The CDR3 extends over 18 amino acids. In DNA form, the CDR3 reads TGCGCCAGCAGACGGACAGGGGTGCTGGCTATCTATAATTCACCCCTCCACTTT. It codes for CASRRTGVLAIYNSPLHF.

The chain joins TRBV2 to TRBJ1-2; 7 nucleotides line up with TRBD1. The CDR3 extends over 12 amino acids. Trimming removed 9 bases from V and 7 bases from J; junction bases left unmatched: 8. CDR1 and CDR2 (germline): SNHLY, FYNNEI. The CDR3 region has the DNA TGTGCCAGGCAGGGGGGAGTTGGTGGCTACACCTTC. As protein: CARQGGVGGYTF.

The chain uses TRBV6-5 and TRBJ2-1; 12 bases agree with TRBD2. CDR3 length: 14 amino acids. V dropped 6 bases and J dropped 6; count of bases not matched to a gene: 3. In germline, CDR1 is MNHEY, CDR2 SVGAGI. The CDR3, as DNA: TGTGCCAGCAGACTAGCGGGGGGTGCCAATGAGCAGTTCTTC. Translated, it gives CASRLAGGANEQFF.

The chain recombines TRBV19 with TRBJ1-5; 7 bases map to TRBD1. Germline CDR1 reads LNHDA; CDR2 reads SQIVND (reference sequence). The J segment lost 9 bases and the V segment lost 5 bases, leaving 7 bases of the junction unmatched. CDR3 length: 13 residues. CDR3 coding DNA: TGTGCCAGTAGTGAGGGGGCCCCGGCGCCCCAGCATTTT. Its translation is CASSEGAPAPQHF.

V gene TRBV19 combines with J gene TRBJ2-2, with a tentative D call TRBD1 (6 bases). The CDR3 has 15 amino acids. The V gene's germline CDR1 is LNHDA and CDR2 SQIVND (reference sequence). Trimming removed 3 bases at V and 5 bases at J, with 13 bases between. The CDR3 nucleotides read TGTGCCAGTAGTATGTATCAGGGGCAGACCGGGGAGCTGTTTTTT. It is translated as CASSMYQGQTGELFF.

The gene calls are TRBV19 and TRBJ2-7; 8 nucleotides match TRBD1. The CDR3 has 14 residues. CDR1 and CDR2 (germline): LNHDA, SQIVND (reference sequence). Trimming took 6 bases from V and 6 from J; bases not matched to a gene: 10. Written as DNA, the CDR3 is TGTGCCAGTAGACAGGGACAGGTCAGGGGCGAGCAGTACTTC. It is translated as CASRQGQVRGEQYF.

The chain joins TRBV19 to TRBJ1-6; possible D gene TRBD1, 5 bases. Trimming took off 3 bases at V and 10 bases at J, with 13 bases between the two ends. Germline values: CDR1 LNHDA, CDR2 SQIVND (reference sequence). This CDR3 spans 14 amino acids. The CDR3 loop is CASSMGQFGSPLHF. The CDR3 region has the DNA TGTGCCAGTAGTATGGGGCAATTTGGCTCACCCCTCCACTTT.

The chain combines TRBV4-3 with TRBJ1-5; D might be TRBD1 (5 bases). V was cut by 0 bases and J by 3 bases, with 15 bases left in between. Looked up from germline, CDR1 is LGHNA and CDR2 is YSLEER. The CDR3 has 17 amino acids. For the CDR3, the DNA is TGCGCCAGCAGCCAAGATTATTCAGGACATAACAATCAGCCCCAGCATTTT. It yields the protein CASSQDYSGHNNQPQHF.

V usage is TRBV28 and J usage is TRBJ1-5; no clear D. Trimming took 2 bases from V and 10 from J, leaving 6 bases between them. The germline V gene encodes CDR1 MDHEN and CDR2 SYDVKM. The CDR3 consists of 11 residues. CDR3 sequence (DNA): TGTGCCAGCAGTTTAGCGTCACCCCAGCATTTT. Its translation is CASSLASPQHF.

The chain employs TRBV28 and TRBJ1-2; D call uncertain. CDR3 size: 16 residues. Germline V CDR1 and CDR2: MDHEN, SYDVKM. Between the trimmed V and J ends, which lost 2 bases and 1 base, there was a span of 14 bases. The CDR3 spells CASSLLTGRDNYGYTF. CDR3 bases: TGTGCCAGCAGTTTACTTACCGGTCGGGATAACTATGGCTACACCTTC.

The V gene is TRBV5-4, the J gene TRBJ1-2; 7 bases fit TRBD1. The germline CDR1 and CDR2 sequences are SGHNT and YYREEE (reference sequence). The ends lost 1 base at V and 5 bases at J; junction bases unmatched: 8. The CDR3 length is 15 residues. Here the CDR3 reads CASSLMGQKTYGYTF. Written as DNA, the CDR3 is TGTGCCAGCAGCTTGATGGGACAGAAAACTTATGGCTACACCTTC. Using reference TRBV5-4 and TRBJ1-2 for the parts outside the CDR3, the full variable domain is ETGVTQSPTHLIKTRGQQVTLRCSSQSGHNTVSWYQQALGQGPQFIFQYYREEENGRGNFPPRFSGLQFPNYSSELNVNALELDDSALYLCASSLMGQKTYGYTFGSGTRLTVV.

This sequence joins TRBV7-9 and TRBJ1-2; 10 bases line up with TRBD1. V lost 5 bases to trimming and J lost 12 bases; unmatched junction nucleotides: 15. The CDR3 extends over 15 amino acids. Per germline, CDR1 SEHNR and CDR2 FQNEAQ (reference sequence). CDR3 amino acids: CASSLMRQGAIGNTF. As DNA, the CDR3 is TGTGCCAGCAGCCTAATGAGACAGGGGGCAATCGGAAACACCTTC.

About this clone itself: Other DNA sequences in this specimen translate into the identical CDR3. CDR3 residues: CASSQGAGGYTF. Here the CDR3 DNA reads TGTGCCAGCAGCCAAGGGGCGGGCGGCTACACCTTC. The J gene is TRBJ1-2, the V gene TRBV3-1 (or the pseudogene TRBV3-2); no clear D gene. From germline, CDR1 is LGHDT and CDR2 YNNKEL (reference sequence). V dropped 1 base and J dropped 8 bases, with 8 bases sitting between them. CDR3 size: 12 residues.

The rearrangement uses TRBV5-1 and TRBJ2-1; TRBD2 matches 7 bases. V was clipped by 5 bases and J by 0 bases; unmatched bases: 5. Germline V gives CDR1 SGHRS, CDR2 YFSETQ. This CDR3 region has 15 residues. CDR3 nucleotide sequence: TGCGCCAGCAGATACGGGGGGAGCTCCTACAATGAGCAGTTCTTC. This codes for CASRYGGSSYNEQFF.

The chain is built from TRBV4-3 and TRBJ1-1; D is perhaps TRBD1 (6 bases). The ends were cut back, 2 bases at V and 4 bases at J, with 14 bases in the middle. Germline V gives CDR1 LGHNA, CDR2 YSLEER. The CDR3 contains 15 residues. CDR3 region: CASSQYLQGTTEAFF. The CDR3 DNA sequence: TGCGCCAGCAGCCAATATTTACAGGGTACCACTGAAGCTTTCTTT.

The rearrangement joins TRBV6-1 to TRBJ1-1; 10 bases agree with TRBD1. CDR3 length: 18 amino acids. Trimming removed 4 bases from V and 4 bases from J; junction bases left unmatched: 15. The germline V gene encodes CDR1 MNHNS and CDR2 SASEGT. CDR3 sequence: CASSARQGAFGMGTEAFF. In DNA, the CDR3 is TGTGCCAGCAGTGCCAGACAGGGGGCCTTCGGTATGGGCACTGAAGCTTTCTTT.

This clone was seen more than once but under ten times. The chain links TRBV6-5 to TRBJ1-5; no clear D gene. Germline V lookup: CDR1 MNHEY, CDR2 SVGAGI. V shed 9 bases and J shed 0 bases, with 15 bases lying between them. The CDR3 sequence is 15 residues long. CDR3 loop: CASRPGSYSNQPQHF. Here the CDR3 DNA reads TGTGCCAGTCGCCCTGGGAGTTATAGCAATCAGCCCCAGCATTTT.

The chain carries TRBV11-1 and TRBJ2-2; no clear D. Trimming left V 1 base short and J 2 bases short, with 5 bases between. CDR1 and CDR2 from the germline V gene are SGHAT and FQDESV (reference sequence). CDR3 length equals 14 residues. The DNA of the CDR3 is TGTGCCAGCAGCTTAGGAGGAAACACCGGGGAGCTGTTTTTT. It codes for CASSLGGNTGELFF. Full variable domain (remainder filled in from reference TRBV11-1 and TRBJ2-2): EAEVAQSPRYKITEKSQAVAFWCDPISGHATLYWYRQILGQGPELLVQFQDESVVDDSQLPKDRFSAERLKGVDSTLKIQPAELGDSAMYLCASSLGGNTGELFFGEGSRLTVL.